One sample yielded the 20 T cell receptor beta chains listed below, sequenced in a study of shared clonotypes between healthy human individuals. It was CD45RO-negative cells, positively selected for CCR7, that made up naive CD8 cells, with terminally differentiated effector memory CD45RA+ cells excluded. Clones were read by immunoSEQ multiplex PCR, and TCRdb kept only the in-frame ones, dropping some. The sample holds roughly 2,000,000 clones; over 85% are singletons and the top ten take 1.2%. The sequenced sample consisted of naive CD8+ T cells sorted from blood. Receptors were obtained from a man aged 18 to 35 in good health.

The CDR3 nucleotides read TGCGCCAGCAGCGTCCGTTTAACCGGACAGATGGACGAGAGCGGGGAGCTGTTTTTT. Its translation: CASSVRLTGQMDESGELFF. This chain connects TRBV4-1 to TRBJ2-2, with a possible D match to TRBD1 (6 bases). The CDR3 is 19 residues long. V lost 5 bases to trimming and J lost 7 bases, with 29 bases between them. Germline values: CDR1 MGHRA, CDR2 YSYEKL.

Remarks on this clone: Additional DNA sequences in this sample encode the identical CDR3. The rearrangement links TRBV19 to TRBJ2-7; D is unresolved. V was shortened by 1 base and J by 2 bases, with 9 bases between the two germline ends. This CDR3 spans 14 amino acids. Germline-derived CDR1 and CDR2 are LNHDA and SQIVND (reference sequence). CDR3 DNA: TGTGCCAGTAGTATAGGCGGAACAACCTACGAGCAGTACTTC. This gives the protein CASSIGGTTYEQYF. Variable domain in full (rest from reference TRBV19 and TRBJ2-7): DGGITQSPKYLFRKEGQNVTLSCEQNLNHDAMYWYRQDPGQGLRLIYYSQIVNDFQKGDIAEGYSVSREKKESFPLTVTSAQKNPTAFYLCASSIGGTTYEQYFGPGTRLTVT.

This clone was picked up one time. The V and J genes are TRBV25-1 and TRBJ1-4; maybe TRBD1 (5 bases). The CDR3 totals 17 residues. CDR1 is MGHDK and CDR2 is SYGVNS in the germline V gene. V was pared by 1 base and J by 4 bases, with 16 bases between. The chain's CDR3 is CASSESPGVGNNEKLFF. For the CDR3, the DNA is TGTGCCAGCAGTGAATCCCCGGGGGTAGGAAATAATGAAAAACTGTTTTTT.

This clone was counted once. This chain links TRBV9 with TRBJ1-2, with D perhaps matching TRBD1 (6 bases). This CDR3 has 16 residues. The V and J ends lost 0 bases and 0 bases respectively, with 12 bases between them. Germline CDR1 reads SGDLS; CDR2 reads YYNGEE. The CDR3 nucleotides read TGTGCCAGCAGCGTAGGGAATCGGGACACTAACTATGGCTACACCTTC. It codes for CASSVGNRDTNYGYTF.

The V call is TRBV2, the J call TRBJ1-1; 7 bases agree with TRBD1. CDR3 length equals 13 residues. CDR1 and CDR2 from the germline V gene are SNHLY and FYNNEI. V lost 6 bases, J lost 3 bases, and 4 bases stayed unmatched. The CDR3 DNA reads TGTGCCAGCAGAAGGGACAGTTACACTGAAGCTTTCTTT. Residues: CASRRDSYTEAFF.

V and J are TRBV6-1 and TRBJ2-1, with D perhaps matching TRBD2 (6 bases). The length of the CDR3 is 14 residues. The germline V gene encodes CDR1 MNHNS and CDR2 SASEGT. The V and J ends lost 4 bases and 2 bases respectively, with 9 bases between them. Here the CDR3 reads CASSGDWPYNEQFF. CDR3 sequence (DNA): TGTGCCAGCAGTGGGGACTGGCCCTACAATGAGCAGTTCTTC.

The J gene is TRBJ1-3, the V gene TRBV11-2; D gene uncertain. The CDR3 has 12 residues. Per the germline V gene, CDR1 is SGHAT and CDR2 is FQNNGV. V lost 7 bases, J lost 11 bases, and 15 bases lay in between. Here the CDR3 DNA reads TGTGCCAGCACCTCGGACCAGGTCTCCATATATTTT. Protein: CASTSDQVSIYF.

For this clone: A much larger clone differs by one base, so this may be a read error. At the DNA level, this CDR3 is encoded by other sequences in the same sample as well. The CDR3, as DNA: TGTGCCAGCAGCTTAGTCAGCTCCTACGAGCAGTACTTC. This sequence encodes CASSLVSSYEQYF. V usage is TRBV13 and J usage is TRBJ2-7; no reliable D call. The ends were cut back, 1 base at V and 0 bases at J, with 4 bases in the middle. The CDR3 extends over 13 amino acids. From germline, CDR1 is PRHDT and CDR2 FYEKMQ (reference sequence). Full variable domain (missing parts from reference TRBV13 and TRBJ2-7): AAGVIQSPRHLIKEKRETATLKCYPIPRHDTVYWYQQGPGQDPQFLISFYEKMQSDKGSIPDRFSAQQFSDYHSELNMSSLELGDSALYFCASSLVSSYEQYFGPGTRLTVT.

This rearrangement joins TRBV7-9 to TRBJ2-3; D is perhaps TRBD2 (7 bases). V was shortened by 8 bases and J by 4 bases, with 25 bases between the two germline ends. The CDR3 contains 17 residues. Germline values: CDR1 SEHNR, CDR2 FQNEAQ (reference sequence). The CDR3 here is CASSGGEYVPVADTQYF. The CDR3, as DNA: TGTGCCAGCTCGGGGGGCGAGTACGTTCCGGTGGCAGATACGCAGTATTTT. The full variable domain, completed using reference TRBV7-9 and TRBJ2-3, is DTGVSQNPRHKITKRGQNVTFRCDPISEHNRLYWYRQTLGQGPEFLTYFQNEAQLEKSRLLSDRFSAERPKGSFSTLEIQRTEQGDSAMYLCASSGGEYVPVADTQYFGPGTRLTVL.

The table lists this clone with a count of one. This chain uses TRBV11-3 with TRBJ2-3; maybe TRBD1 (6 bases). The V and J ends lost 0 bases and 3 bases respectively, with 16 bases between them. The germline V gene encodes CDR1 SGHNT and CDR2 YENEEA. This CDR3 is built from 17 residues. CDR3 in DNA: TGTGCCAGCAGCTTAGAAACAGGGAGTCCGGGTACAGATACGCAGTATTTT. It is translated as CASSLETGSPGTDTQYF.

The chain carries TRBV27 and TRBJ2-1; 13 nucleotides align to TRBD2. V lost 5 bases and J lost 6; bases outside the gene matches: 10. The CDR3 contains 17 residues. Germline values: CDR1 MNHEY, CDR2 SMNVEV (reference sequence). The CDR3 spells CASSTRLAGGRLNEQFF. The CDR3 nucleotides read TGTGCCAGCAGTACCCGACTAGCGGGGGGACGCCTCAATGAGCAGTTCTTC.

The V gene is TRBV13, the J gene TRBJ2-7; 7 nucleotides align to TRBD1. The germline V gene has CDR1 PRHDT and CDR2 FYEKMQ (reference sequence). Germline trimming cut 6 bases from V and 3 bases from J; bases unmatched to any gene: 8. The CDR3 spans 14 residues. In DNA, the CDR3 is TGTGCCAGCAGTCGAGACAGGGCTAGCTACGAGCAGTACTTC. Protein product: CASSRDRASYEQYF.

Notes on this clone: Other nucleotide sequences from this sample produce the same CDR3. The V call is TRBV5-6, the J call TRBJ2-7; possible D gene TRBD2, 5 bases. Trimming left V 1 base short and J 1 base short, with 9 bases between. Per germline, CDR1 SGHDT and CDR2 YYEEEE. This CDR3 has 14 residues. CDR3: CASSLFGESYEQYF. Written as DNA, the CDR3 is TGTGCCAGCAGCTTGTTCGGGGAATCCTACGAGCAGTACTTC.

The count of this clone is one. This sample also contains other DNA sequences that code for the same CDR3. The chain links TRBV27 to TRBJ2-7, with D tentatively TRBD1 (7 bases). The CDR3 has 15 residues. Germline values: CDR1 MNHEY, CDR2 SMNVEV (reference sequence). Between the trimmed V and J ends, which lost 6 bases and 4 bases, there was a span of 19 bases. CDR3 coding DNA: TGTGCCAGCAGCCTCACTGGAGGGGGCGGTTACGAGCAGTACTTC. Translated: CASSLTGGGGYEQYF.

The CDR3 bases are TGTGCCAGCCTACCCAGGAGGACAGGGGATCCTGACTATGGCTACACCTTC. Translation: CASLPRRTGDPDYGYTF. The V gene is TRBV5-6, the J gene TRBJ1-2; 9 nucleotides match TRBD1. Germline V gene data show CDR1 as SGHDT and CDR2 as YYEEEE. This CDR3 region has 17 residues. V shed 7 bases, J shed 3 bases, and the junction held 16 bases outside the gene matches.

The chain carries TRBV5-4 and TRBJ2-2; TRBD2 aligns across 8 bases. The ends lost 2 bases at V and 5 bases at J; junction bases unmatched: 2. This CDR3 contains 14 residues. Germline V gives CDR1 SGHNT, CDR2 YYREEE (reference sequence). The CDR3 reads CASSLTGGTGELFF. As DNA, the CDR3 is TGTGCCAGCAGCTTAACGGGGGGGACCGGGGAGCTGTTTTTT.

The chain has TRBV2 and TRBJ1-1, with D possibly being TRBD1 (5 bases). CDR3 length: 13 amino acids. Trimming left V 6 bases short and J 8 bases short, with 16 bases between. In germline, CDR1 is SNHLY, CDR2 FYNNEI. The CDR3 is CASSDSEVVEAFF. The DNA of the CDR3 is TGTGCCAGCAGCGACAGCGAAGTGGTCGAAGCTTTCTTT.

V gene TRBV5-1 combines with J gene TRBJ2-3, with D possibly being TRBD1 (6 bases). The CDR3 consists of 18 residues. Germline values: CDR1 SGHRS, CDR2 YFSETQ. Trimming left V 0 bases short and J 0 bases short, with 17 bases between. The CDR3: CASSLDLQTGWSTDTQYF. The CDR3 region has the DNA TGCGCCAGCAGCTTGGACCTCCAGACAGGATGGAGCACAGATACGCAGTATTTT.

The rearrangement uses TRBV9 and TRBJ2-2, with 10 bases that match TRBD2. The CDR3 totals 19 residues. With V trimmed by 1 base and J by 3 bases, 12 bases remained unmatched. CDR1 and CDR2 from the germline V gene are SGDLS and YYNGEE. CDR3 region: CASSVNTNVAGGDTGELFF. DNA of the CDR3: TGTGCCAGCAGCGTAAACACTAATGTAGCGGGAGGCGACACCGGGGAGCTGTTTTTT.

The chain uses TRBV4-1 and TRBJ2-1; 9 bases agree with TRBD1. After removal of 3 bases from V and 4 bases from J, the junction contained 4 bases not matched to a gene. Germline loops: CDR1 MGHRA, CDR2 YSYEKL. The CDR3 runs 15 residues. For the CDR3, the DNA is TGCGCCAGCAGCCAGTGGACAGGGGATTACAATGAGCAGTTCTTC. Amino acids: CASSQWTGDYNEQFF.